This T cell receptor (beta chain) was captured by sequencing in a study of patients and donors after allogeneic stem cell transplantation. Germline V gene data show CDR1 as DFQATT and CDR2 as SNEGSKA (reference sequence). The CDR3 consists of 13 residues. Losses at the gene ends were 2 bases for V and 5 bases for J; bases not matched to a gene: 6. TCRdb itself ran the RT-PCR reads through MiXCR, one entry per CDR3 protein. The sample lists roughly 150,000 distinct CDR3 sequences, 24% occurring once. This clonotype was detected only a few times. The clonotype comes from a human donor who was either an allogeneic HSCT recipient or a stem cell or donor lymphocyte infusion donor (not recorded which). It is not recorded whose cells these are; they may come from a transplant donor. Specimen: blood, either unsorted or a sorted T cell fraction (not recorded which). The chain carries TRBV20-1 and TRBJ2-7; 7 bases line up with TRBD1. CDR3 sequence reads: CSARRQGIHEQYF. CDR3 nucleotide sequence: TGCAGTGCTAGACGACAGGGTATCCACGAGCAGTACTTC.